These 5 T cell receptor beta chains were all obtained from the same sample, sequenced in a study of yellow fever vaccine responses in identical twins (dated by TCRdb to the late 2010s). Libraries were made using RT-PCR. Sequencer: Illumina HiSeq 2500. TCRdb cleaned the public reads at Q25 with fastp, built clones with MiXCR and kept in-frame beta chains. Entries that share a CDR3 protein sequence are merged under the most common genes and DNA. The table for this sample lists around 15,000 distinct CDR3 sequences; about four fifths of them were counted only once. More than 1.5% of the sample comes from the top ten. Sequencing was performed on T cells from blood (PBMCs), unsorted or a sorted subset (not recorded which), taken before or after yellow fever vaccination (not recorded which). The receptors derive from a young woman who received the yellow fever vaccine. Donor details come from another sample of the same person, matched by shared clones.

A few counts support this clonotype. The CDR3 nucleotides read TGCGCCAGCAGCCAAGATAGGCTGAATGAAAAACTGTTTTTT. This gives the protein CASSQDRLNEKLFF. The chain employs TRBV4-3 and TRBJ1-4; D is undetermined. The CDR3 runs to 14 residues. With 0 bases removed from V and 5 bases from J, the gap between germline ends came to 7 bases. Per germline, CDR1 LGHNA and CDR2 YSLEER.

Comments on this clonotype: One end of the junction does not line up with germline, which may come from a read error. The gene calls are TRBV29-1 and TRBJ2-5; the match to TRBD1 covers 7 bases. The germline V gene has CDR1 SQVTM and CDR2 ANQGSEA. The CDR3 covers 14 residues. The CDR3: CSEKGGPDHETQYF. For the CDR3, the DNA is TGCAGCGAGAAAGGGGGCCCGGACCACGAGACCCAGTACTTC.

The chain is built from TRBV27 and TRBJ2-7; perhaps TRBD1 as D (7 bases). The CDR3 covers 14 residues. Germline loops: CDR1 MNHEY, CDR2 SMNVEV (reference sequence). V lost 0 bases to trimming and J lost 4 bases, with 10 bases between them. The CDR3 sequence is CASSLSAGGYEQYF. The CDR3 coding sequence is TGTGCCAGCAGTTTATCTGCAGGGGGGTACGAGCAGTACTTC.

CDR3 residues: CSVERAGRVDTQYF. CDR3 DNA: TGCAGCGTTGAAAGAGCGGGAAGGGTAGATACGCAGTATTTT. The chain links TRBV29-1 to TRBJ2-3; TRBD2 agrees at 7 bases. Trimming removed 2 bases from V and 5 bases from J; junction bases left unmatched: 7. Looked up from germline, CDR1 is SQVTM and CDR2 is ANQGSEA. The CDR3 loop spans 14 amino acids.

This chain uses TRBV5-4 with TRBJ2-2; D is possibly TRBD1 (5 bases). Per germline, CDR1 SGHNT and CDR2 YYREEE (reference sequence). V shed 0 bases and J shed 0 bases, with 6 bases lying between them. The CDR3 consists of 15 residues. CDR3 residues: CASSLGRANTGELFF. DNA of the CDR3: TGTGCCAGCAGCTTGGGCAGGGCGAACACCGGGGAGCTGTTTTTT.